The source of this T cell receptor (beta chain) is a study of shared clonotypes between healthy human individuals. From germline, CDR1 is SGHKS and CDR2 YYEKEE (reference sequence). The V and J ends lost 7 bases and 3 bases respectively, with 19 bases between them. The CDR3 loop spans 16 amino acids. TCRdb keeps only in-frame clones here, not all; method: immunoSEQ multiplex PCR. Counted here are about 510,000 clones, about four fifths occurring once; the ten biggest clones make up 13%. The chain joins TRBV5-5 to TRBJ1-4, with D tentatively TRBD1 (6 bases). Sequencing was performed on PBMCs. This clonotype was obtained from a woman in her thirties or forties in good health. Some clones in this sample may be carry-over from other donors' samples. Here the CDR3 reads CASDSGGLGANEKLFF. CDR3 DNA: TGTGCCAGCGATAGCGGGGGCCTTGGGGCTAATGAAAAACTGTTTTTT. Filled out from reference TRBV5-5 and TRBJ1-4, the complete variable domain reads DAGVTQSPTHLIKTRGQQVTLRCSPISGHKSVSWYQQVLGQGPQFIFQYYEKEERGRGNFPDRFSARQFPNYSSELNVNALLLGDSALYLCASDSGGLGANEKLFFGSGTQLSVL.